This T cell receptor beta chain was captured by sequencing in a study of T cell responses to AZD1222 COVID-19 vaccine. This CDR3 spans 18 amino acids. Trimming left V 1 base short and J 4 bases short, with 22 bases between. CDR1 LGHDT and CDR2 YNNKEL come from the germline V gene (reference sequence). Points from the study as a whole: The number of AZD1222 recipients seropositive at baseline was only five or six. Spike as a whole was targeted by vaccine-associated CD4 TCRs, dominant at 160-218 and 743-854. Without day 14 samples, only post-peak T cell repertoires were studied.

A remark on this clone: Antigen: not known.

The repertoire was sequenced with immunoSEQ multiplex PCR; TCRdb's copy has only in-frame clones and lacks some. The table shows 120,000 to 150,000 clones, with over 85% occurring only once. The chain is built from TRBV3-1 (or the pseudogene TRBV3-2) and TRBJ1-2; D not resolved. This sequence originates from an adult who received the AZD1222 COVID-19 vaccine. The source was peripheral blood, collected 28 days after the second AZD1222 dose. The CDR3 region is CASSQGVEWGERSYGYTF. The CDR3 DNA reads TGTGCCAGCAGCCAAGGAGTCGAATGGGGAGAGAGGAGCTATGGCTACACCTTC.